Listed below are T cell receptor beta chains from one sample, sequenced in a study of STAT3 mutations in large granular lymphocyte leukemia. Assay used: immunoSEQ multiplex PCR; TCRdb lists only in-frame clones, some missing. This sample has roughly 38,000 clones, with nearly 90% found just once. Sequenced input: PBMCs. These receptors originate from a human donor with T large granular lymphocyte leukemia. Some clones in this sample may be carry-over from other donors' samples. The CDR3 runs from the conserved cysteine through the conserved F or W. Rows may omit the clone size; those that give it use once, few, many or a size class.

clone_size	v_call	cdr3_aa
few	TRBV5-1	CASSLDRGTDTQYF
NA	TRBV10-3	CAISGGALRSENEQFF
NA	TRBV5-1	CASSFLQGGNSPLHF
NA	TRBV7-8	CASSLQGWELNQPQHF
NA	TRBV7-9	CASSLGDGYTF
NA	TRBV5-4	CASSPWGRNNSPLHF
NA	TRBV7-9	CASSLFQGNYGYTF
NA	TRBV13	CASSLEGHNRHSPLHF
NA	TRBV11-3	CASSLLWGTEAFF
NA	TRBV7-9	CASSSGGNQPQHF
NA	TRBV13	CASSSGLAYSYEQYF
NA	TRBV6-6	CASSYGRADGNTIYF
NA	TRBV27	CASSPDRGVPYYGYTF
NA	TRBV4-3	CASSQVGVRDTEAFF
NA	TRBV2	CASRIMGDGYTF
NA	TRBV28	CASTLTVSNQPQHF
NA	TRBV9	CASRGDLLNSPLHF
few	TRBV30	CAWSYTGYREQYF
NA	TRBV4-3	CASSQLLGEQFF
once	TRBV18	CASSTFWVSEDTEAFF
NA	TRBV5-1	CASRTGLGTEAFF
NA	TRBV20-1	CSVRRNGELFF
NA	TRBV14	CASSQVHPGRHGYTF
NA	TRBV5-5	CASSLYSGGPYNEQFF
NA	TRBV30	CAWIPGRVGSTEAFF
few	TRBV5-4	CASSLVGGGYTF
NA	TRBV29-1	CSVIFPGNTEAFF
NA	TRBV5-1	CASGTGTSITYEQYF
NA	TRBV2	CASSEQGTLYEQYF
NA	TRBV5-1	CASSVGGGVHNEQFF
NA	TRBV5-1	CASSQRAELVRQETQYF
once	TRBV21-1	CASSKVGRGGGNTIYF
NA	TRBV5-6	CASSLFGGELTGELFF
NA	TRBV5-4	CASSPLVGGTVGANVLTF
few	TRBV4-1	CASSLDSAYEQYF
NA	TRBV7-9	CASSLPEAGNTIYF
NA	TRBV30	CAWRTGTYEQYF
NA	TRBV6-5	CASSYRQTGSDEQFF
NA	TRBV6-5	CASSLTNNQPQHF
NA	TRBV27	CASSSPGQGWTEAFF
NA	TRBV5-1	CASSAGAGNTIYF
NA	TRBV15	CATSRGVRDDQPQHF
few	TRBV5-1	CASTPTTKRNEQFF
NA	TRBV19	CASSKRSRGYEQYF
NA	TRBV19	CASSIDRQVYGYTF
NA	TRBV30	CAWSDGRSYNSPLHF
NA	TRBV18	CASSPTGIGDQPQHF
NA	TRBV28	CASSLMLSASSYNSPLHF